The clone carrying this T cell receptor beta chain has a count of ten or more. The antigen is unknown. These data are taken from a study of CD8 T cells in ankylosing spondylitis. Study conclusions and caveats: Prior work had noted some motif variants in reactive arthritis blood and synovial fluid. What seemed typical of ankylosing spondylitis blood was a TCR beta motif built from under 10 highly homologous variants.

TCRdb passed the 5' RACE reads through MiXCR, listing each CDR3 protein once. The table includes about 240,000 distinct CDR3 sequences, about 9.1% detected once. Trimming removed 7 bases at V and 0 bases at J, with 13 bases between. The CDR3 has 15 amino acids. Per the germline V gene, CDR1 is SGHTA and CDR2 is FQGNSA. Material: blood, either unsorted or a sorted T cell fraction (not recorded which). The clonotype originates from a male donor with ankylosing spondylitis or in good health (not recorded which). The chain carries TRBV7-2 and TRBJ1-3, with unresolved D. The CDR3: CASTLQPSSGNTIYF. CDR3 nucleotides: TGTGCCAGCACCCTACAGCCTAGCTCTGGAAACACCATATATTTT.